One and the same sample provided the 25 T cell receptor beta chains below, sequenced in a study of blood T cells in healthy people across ages. It was with a sample-barcoded 5' primer and a J-beta primer mix that a second PCR of roughly 7 to 12 cycles was run. TCRdb recomputed calls from the 5' RACE reads with MiXCR, one row per CDR3 protein. Of about a million distinct CDR3 sequences listed, around 46% are singletons. The sequenced material came from blood. The receptors originated from a man aged 30 to 39 in good health.

The chain couples TRBV5-1 to TRBJ2-7; a possible D gene is TRBD2 (5 bases). The CDR3 extends over 15 amino acids. Germline CDR1 is SGHRS and CDR2 is YFSETQ. Deletions cut 4 bases from V and 4 bases from J, with 18 bases between. CDR3 coding DNA: TGCGCCAGCAGCCCTTCGAGAGGAGGTTCTTACGAGCAGTACTTC. This codes for CASSPSRGGSYEQYF.

V is TRBV5-1 and J is TRBJ2-7, with 11 bases identical to TRBD1. The CDR3 runs 15 residues. Germline assignment: CDR1 SGHRS and CDR2 YFSETQ. The V gene end was trimmed by 3 bases and the J gene end by 9 bases; junction bases not matched to a gene: 11. The DNA for the CDR3 is TGCGCCAGCAGCTCCGGGACAGGGGGGCCTATAGGGCAGTACTTC. Amino acid sequence: CASSSGTGGPIGQYF. The full variable domain, completed using reference TRBV5-1 and TRBJ2-7, is KAGVTQTPRYLIKTRGQQVTLSCSPISGHRSVSWYQQTPGQGLQFLFEYFSETQRNKGNFPGRFSGRQFSNSRSEMNVSTLELGDSALYLCASSSGTGGPIGQYFGPGTRLTVT.

The chain recombines TRBV5-1 with TRBJ2-3, with TRBD1 identical over 8 bases. Germline CDR1 reads SGHRS; CDR2 reads YFSETQ. After removal of 2 bases from V and 5 bases from J, the junction contained 7 bases not matched to a gene. The CDR3 is 15 residues long. The CDR3 reads CASSFGAGGVDTQYF. CDR3 nucleotide sequence: TGCGCCAGCAGCTTCGGGGCAGGGGGCGTAGATACGCAGTATTTT.

The chain has TRBV7-9 and TRBJ2-7; 9 nucleotides line up with TRBD2. The germline gives CDR1 SEHNR, CDR2 FQNEAQ (reference sequence). Germline trimming cut 2 bases from V and 4 bases from J; bases unmatched to any gene: 9. The CDR3 spans 16 residues. CDR3 loop: CASSLPPAGGKYEQYF. CDR3 coding DNA: TGTGCCAGCAGCTTACCGCCAGCGGGGGGAAAATACGAGCAGTACTTC. The full variable domain, rest sourced from reference TRBV7-9 and TRBJ2-7, is DTGVSQNPRHKITKRGQNVTFRCDPISEHNRLYWYRQTLGQGPEFLTYFQNEAQLEKSRLLSDRFSAERPKGSFSTLEIQRTEQGDSAMYLCASSLPPAGGKYEQYFGPGTRLTVT.

A few counts support this clonotype. The chain uses TRBV27 and TRBJ1-2; 10 nucleotides align to TRBD1. The length of the CDR3 is 15 residues. CDR1 and CDR2 (germline): MNHEY, SMNVEV (reference sequence). V dropped 6 bases and J dropped 7; count of bases not matched to a gene: 11. The CDR3 DNA is TGTGCCAGCAGGTTAATGGGGACAGGGGAGCCTGGCTACACCTTC. Residues: CASRLMGTGEPGYTF.

Only a few counts were recorded for this clonotype. V and J are TRBV6-1 and TRBJ2-3, with a tentative D call TRBD2 (7 bases). The CDR3 runs to 15 residues. The V gene's germline CDR1 is MNHNS and CDR2 SASEGT. Trimming removed 3 bases from V and 1 base from J, with 11 bases in between. CDR3 sequence: CASSEEGGGTDTQYF. DNA of the CDR3: TGTGCCAGCAGTGAGGAGGGGGGGGGCACAGATACGCAGTATTTT.

The sample holds many counts of this clonotype. J is TRBJ2-1 and V is TRBV11-1; 7 bases fit TRBD2. Germline CDR1 is SGHAT and CDR2 is FQDESV (reference sequence). The CDR3 contains 16 residues. V lost 5 bases, J lost 4 bases, and 11 bases stayed unmatched. The CDR3 DNA reads TGTGCCAGCAGCCTACGTCTAGCGGTGGGGTACAATGAGCAGTTCTTC. This gives the protein CASSLRLAVGYNEQFF.

The V call is TRBV7-8, the J call TRBJ2-1; D may match TRBD1 or TRBD2 (5 bases each). Between the trimmed V and J ends, which lost 1 base and 5 bases, there was a span of 15 bases. CDR3 size: 16 residues. The germline V gene encodes CDR1 SGHVS and CDR2 FQNEAQ. The CDR3 DNA reads TGTGCCAGCAGCTTAGGGGGTGGGGACGGACACAATGAGCAGTTCTTC. Translated: CASSLGGGDGHNEQFF. The full variable domain, completed using reference TRBV7-8 and TRBJ2-1, is GAGVSQSPRYKVAKRGQDVALRCDPISGHVSLFWYQQALGQGPEFLTYFQNEAQLDKSGLPSDRFFAERPEGSVSTLKIQRTQQEDSAVYLCASSLGGGDGHNEQFFGPGTRLTVL.

With regard to this clonotype: One end of the junction fails to match germline, which may point to a read error. The gene calls are TRBV6-2 or TRBV6-3 and TRBJ2-7; 7 bases align to TRBD1. The end of the DNA fits TRBJ2-5 better, so the J call may be wrong. Germline lookup yields CDR1 MNHEY and CDR2 SVGEGT. This CDR3 has 14 amino acids. CDR3 residues: CTSVSPGQQETQYF. The CDR3 coding sequence is TGTACCAGCGTCTCGCCGGGACAGCAAGAGACCCAGTACTTC.

This clonotype was observed a handful of times. This rearrangement joins TRBV7-2 to TRBJ2-3; D is uncertain. The CDR3 is made up of 15 amino acids. Trimming left V 1 base short and J 2 bases short, with 10 bases between. Per germline, CDR1 SGHTA and CDR2 FQGNSA. CDR3: CASSLEARNTDTQYF. The CDR3 DNA reads as TGTGCCAGCAGCTTAGAGGCCAGGAACACAGATACGCAGTATTTT. The whole variable domain, remainder taken from reference TRBV7-2 and TRBJ2-3, is GAGVSQSPSNKVTEKGKDVELRCDPISGHTALYWYRQSLGQGLEFLIYFQGNSAPDKSGLPSDRFSAERTGGSVSTLTIQRTQQEDSAVYLCASSLEARNTDTQYFGPGTRLTVL.

This clonotype was observed once. This chain connects TRBV7-3 to TRBJ1-2; TRBD1 matches at 8 bases. This CDR3 comprises 15 residues. Germline V CDR1 and CDR2: SGHTA, FQGTGA. V shed 5 bases, J shed 1 base, and the junction held 6 bases outside the gene matches. The CDR3 region has the DNA TGTGCCAGCAGCCCAGGGGGCAGGGATAACTATGGCTACACCTTC. This gives the protein CASSPGGRDNYGYTF.

This clonotype was recorded only once. The rearrangement uses TRBV11-2 and TRBJ2-5; D not resolved. The CDR3 has 14 amino acids. V was pared by 4 bases and J by 1 base, with 10 bases between. The germline CDR1 and CDR2 sequences are SGHAT and FQNNGV. The CDR3 protein is CASSSGPTQETQYF. In DNA form, the CDR3 reads TGTGCCAGCAGCTCTGGGCCCACCCAAGAGACCCAGTACTTC.

As regards this clonotype: A junction boundary mismatches the germline segment, possibly from a read error. V usage is TRBV5-1 and J usage is TRBJ2-7; D gene ambiguous. Germline lookup yields CDR1 SGHRS and CDR2 YFSETQ. The CDR3 spans 12 residues. CDR3 DNA: TGCACCAGCAGCCTGGGCTCATACGAGCAGTACTTC. This codes for CTSSLGSYEQYF.

This clonotype has a handful of counts. This sequence joins TRBV4-1 and TRBJ1-2; the D is unclear. Germline V lookup: CDR1 MGHRA, CDR2 YSYEKL. The CDR3 has 13 amino acids. V was pared by 5 bases and J by 8 bases, with 15 bases between. The CDR3 region is CASSETSQFGYTF. Here the CDR3 DNA reads TGCGCCAGCAGCGAGACGAGCCAGTTCGGCTACACCTTC.

At least ten counts were recorded for this clonotype. The chain carries TRBV29-1 and TRBJ2-1; the match to TRBD2 covers 11 bases. CDR1 and CDR2 (germline): SQVTM, ANQGSEA. The CDR3 is 17 amino acids. Unmatched junction bases numbered 9, after V lost 0 bases and J lost 5 bases. The CDR3 loop reads CSVEDFGLAGGDNEQFF. In DNA, the CDR3 is TGCAGCGTTGAAGATTTTGGGCTAGCGGGGGGCGACAATGAGCAGTTCTTC.

This clonotype was seen more than once but under ten times. This chain connects TRBV28 to TRBJ2-7; D is uncertain. Per germline, CDR1 MDHEN and CDR2 SYDVKM. The germline V and J ends were trimmed by 3 bases and 0 bases, with 12 bases remaining between them. The CDR3 is made up of 15 amino acids. Written as DNA, the CDR3 is TGTGCCAGCAGTTTGCCGGGCTCGAGCTCCTACGAGCAGTACTTC. Amino acid sequence: CASSLPGSSSYEQYF.

The rearrangement uses TRBV6-2 or TRBV6-3 and TRBJ2-5; possibly TRBD1 or TRBD2 for D (6 bases each). The better agreement between TRBJ2-7 and the DNA end casts doubt on the J call. The CDR3 consists of 15 residues. Germline assignment: CDR1 MNHEY and CDR2 SVGEGT. The CDR3, as DNA: TGTGCCAGCAGCCCTCGGGGGCAGTCTCCCTACGAGCAGTACTTC. Its protein is CASSPRGQSPYEQYF.

This clonotype was seen a few times. The V gene is TRBV24-1, the J gene TRBJ2-7; 11 bases align to TRBD1. After removal of 4 bases from V and 5 bases from J, the junction contained 6 bases not matched to a gene. This CDR3 is built from 15 residues. Germline V gene lookup returns CDR1 KGHDR and CDR2 SFDVKD. The CDR3 nucleotides read TGTGCCACCAGTGACCCCGGGACAGGGGGAGACGAGCAGTACTTC. Translating gives CATSDPGTGGDEQYF.

The V and J genes are TRBV6-2 or TRBV6-3 and TRBJ2-7; D possibly corresponds to TRBD1 (7 bases). The CDR3 contains 14 residues. The V end lost 2 bases, the J end lost 3 bases, and 11 bases lay between the germline ends. Germline CDR1 reads MNHEY; CDR2 reads SVGEGT. CDR3 DNA: TGTGCCAGCAGTTACGCGGGACAGATCTACGAGCAGTACTTC. Its translation is CASSYAGQIYEQYF.

This clonotype was found a few times. This chain uses TRBV6-2 or TRBV6-3 with TRBJ2-5; the match to TRBD2 covers 10 bases. This CDR3 has 16 residues. The germline gives CDR1 MNHEY, CDR2 SVGEGT. With V trimmed by 6 bases and J by 0 bases, 7 bases remained unmatched. CDR3 sequence reads: CASSQGTSVYQETQYF. In nucleotides, the CDR3 is TGTGCCAGCAGCCAGGGGACTAGCGTTTACCAAGAGACCCAGTACTTC.

This clonotype was seen only once. The rearrangement links TRBV4-3 to TRBJ2-1, with TRBD2 matching 8 bases. The germline gives CDR1 LGHNA, CDR2 YSLEER. Trimming cost V 0 bases and J 9 bases; bases outside gene matches: 7. This CDR3 has 15 amino acids. The CDR3: CASSQELAASSEQFF. The CDR3, as DNA: TGCGCCAGCAGCCAAGAACTAGCGGCGAGCAGTGAGCAGTTCTTC.

The chain uses TRBV3-1 and TRBJ1-1; D is unclear. The V gene's germline CDR1 is LGHDT and CDR2 YNNKEL (reference sequence). The CDR3 runs to 16 residues. The V end was cut by 1 base, the J end by 4 bases, with 16 bases between. The CDR3 sequence: CASSQGFVGSGTEAFF. CDR3 sequence (DNA): TGTGCCAGCAGCCAAGGGTTTGTAGGGTCGGGCACTGAAGCTTTCTTT.

V usage is TRBV6-1 and J usage is TRBJ1-2; the D is unclear. The CDR3 sequence is 14 residues long. The germline CDR1 and CDR2 sequences are MNHNS and SASEGT. V was trimmed by 3 bases and J by 3 bases, leaving 11 bases between them. CDR3 in amino acids: CASSDLGSDYGYTF. CDR3 sequence (DNA): TGTGCCAGCAGTGACTTGGGCAGCGACTATGGCTACACCTTC.

A note on this clonotype: One end of the junction does not line up with germline, which may come from a read error. The chain combines TRBV6-5 with TRBJ2-1; the match to TRBD2 covers 9 bases. Germline loops: CDR1 MNHEY, CDR2 SVGAGI. The CDR3 loop spans 16 amino acids. The CDR3 region is CASSYSIAGAYNEQFF. The DNA for the CDR3 is TGTGCCAGCAGTTACTCTATAGCGGGGGCATACAATGAGCAGTTTTTC.

The V gene is TRBV7-9, the J gene TRBJ1-4; 8 bases match TRBD1. This CDR3 contains 15 residues. The germline V gene has CDR1 SEHNR and CDR2 FQNEAQ (reference sequence). The V gene end was trimmed by 3 bases and the J gene end by 7 bases; junction bases not matched to a gene: 7. The CDR3: CASSLGTGFREKLFF. The DNA of the CDR3 is TGTGCCAGCAGCTTGGGGACAGGTTTTCGTGAAAAACTGTTTTTT.